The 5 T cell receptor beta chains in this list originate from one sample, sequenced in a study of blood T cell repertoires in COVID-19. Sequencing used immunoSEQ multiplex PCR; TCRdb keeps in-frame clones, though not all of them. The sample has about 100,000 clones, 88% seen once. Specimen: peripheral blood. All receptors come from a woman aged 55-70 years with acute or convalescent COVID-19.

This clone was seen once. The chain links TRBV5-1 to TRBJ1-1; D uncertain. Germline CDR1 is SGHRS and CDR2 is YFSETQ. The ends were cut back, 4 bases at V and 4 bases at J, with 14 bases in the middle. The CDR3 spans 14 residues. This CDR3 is CASSPGLFGTEAFF. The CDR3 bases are TGCGCCAGCAGCCCCGGTCTATTCGGCACTGAAGCTTTCTTT.

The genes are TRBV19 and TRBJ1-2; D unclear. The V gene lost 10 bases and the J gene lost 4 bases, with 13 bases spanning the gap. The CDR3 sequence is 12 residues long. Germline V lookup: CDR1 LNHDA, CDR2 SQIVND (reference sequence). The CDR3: CAISDGGYGYTF. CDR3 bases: TGTGCCATTTCCGACGGAGGCTATGGCTACACCTTC.

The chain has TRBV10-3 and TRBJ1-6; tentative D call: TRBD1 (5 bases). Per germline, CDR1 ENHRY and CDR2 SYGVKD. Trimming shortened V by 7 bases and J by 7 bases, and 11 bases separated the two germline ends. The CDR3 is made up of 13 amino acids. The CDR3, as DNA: TGTGCCATCACTGCGCAGGGAAATTCACCCCTCCACTTT. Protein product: CAITAQGNSPLHF.

Written as DNA, the CDR3 is TGTGCCAGCAGTTCCAACAGGGGGGGCTATGGCTACACCTTC. Translating it yields CASSSNRGGYGYTF. The V gene is TRBV28, the J gene TRBJ1-2; 8 bases are shared with TRBD1. Germline trimming cut 4 bases from V and 4 bases from J; bases unmatched to any gene: 5. The CDR3 runs 14 residues. CDR1 is MDHEN, CDR2 SYDVKM, per germline.

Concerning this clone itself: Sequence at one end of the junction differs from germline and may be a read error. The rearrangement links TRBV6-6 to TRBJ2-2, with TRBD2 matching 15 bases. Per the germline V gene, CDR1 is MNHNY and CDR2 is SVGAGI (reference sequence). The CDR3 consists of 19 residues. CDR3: CASSYSGLAGGLNTGELFF. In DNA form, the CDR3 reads TGTGCCAGCAGCTACTCGGGACTAGCGGGAGGATTAAACACCGGGGAGCTGTTTTTT.